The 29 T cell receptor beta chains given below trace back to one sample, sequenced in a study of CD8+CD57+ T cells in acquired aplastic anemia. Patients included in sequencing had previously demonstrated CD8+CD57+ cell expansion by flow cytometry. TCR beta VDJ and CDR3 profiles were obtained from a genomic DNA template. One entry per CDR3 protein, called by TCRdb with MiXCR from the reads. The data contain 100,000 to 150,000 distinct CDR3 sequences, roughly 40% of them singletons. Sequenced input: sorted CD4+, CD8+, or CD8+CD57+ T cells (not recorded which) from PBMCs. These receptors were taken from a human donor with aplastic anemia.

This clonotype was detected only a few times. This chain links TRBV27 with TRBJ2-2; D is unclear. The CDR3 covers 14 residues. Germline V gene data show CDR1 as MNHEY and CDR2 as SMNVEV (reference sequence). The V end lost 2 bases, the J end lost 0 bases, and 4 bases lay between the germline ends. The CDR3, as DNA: TGTGCCAGCAGTTTAATCCCGAACACCGGGGAGCTGTTTTTT. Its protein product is CASSLIPNTGELFF.

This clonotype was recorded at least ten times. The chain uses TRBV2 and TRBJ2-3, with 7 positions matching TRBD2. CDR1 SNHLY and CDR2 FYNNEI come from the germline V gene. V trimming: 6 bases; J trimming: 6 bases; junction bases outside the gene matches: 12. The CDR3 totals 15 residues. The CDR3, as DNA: TGTGCCAGCAGCGACCGACTAGCCAGTGGGGATACGCAGTATTTT. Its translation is CASSDRLASGDTQYF.

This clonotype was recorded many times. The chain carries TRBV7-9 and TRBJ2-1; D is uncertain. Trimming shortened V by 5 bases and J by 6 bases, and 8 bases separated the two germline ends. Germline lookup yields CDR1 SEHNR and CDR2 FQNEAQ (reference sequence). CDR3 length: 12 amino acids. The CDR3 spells CASSPPGNEQFF. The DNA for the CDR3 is TGTGCCAGCAGCCCCCCCGGCAATGAGCAGTTCTTC. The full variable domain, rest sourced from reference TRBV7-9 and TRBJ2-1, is DTGVSQNPRHKITKRGQNVTFRCDPISEHNRLYWYRQTLGQGPEFLTYFQNEAQLEKSRLLSDRFSAERPKGSFSTLEIQRTEQGDSAMYLCASSPPGNEQFFGPGTRLTVL.

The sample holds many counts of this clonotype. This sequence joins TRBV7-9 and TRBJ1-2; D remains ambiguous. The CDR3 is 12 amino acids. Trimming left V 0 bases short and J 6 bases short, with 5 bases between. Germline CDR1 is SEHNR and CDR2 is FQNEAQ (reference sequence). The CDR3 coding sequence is TGTGCCAGCAGCTTAGCTCTCCATGGCTACACCTTC. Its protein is CASSLALHGYTF.

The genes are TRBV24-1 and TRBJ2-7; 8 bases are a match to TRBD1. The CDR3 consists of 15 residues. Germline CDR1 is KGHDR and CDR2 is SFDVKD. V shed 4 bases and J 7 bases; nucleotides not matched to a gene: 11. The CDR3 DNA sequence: TGTGCCACCAGTGACGACAGACAGGGGATGGTTGAGCAGTACTTC. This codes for CATSDDRQGMVEQYF.

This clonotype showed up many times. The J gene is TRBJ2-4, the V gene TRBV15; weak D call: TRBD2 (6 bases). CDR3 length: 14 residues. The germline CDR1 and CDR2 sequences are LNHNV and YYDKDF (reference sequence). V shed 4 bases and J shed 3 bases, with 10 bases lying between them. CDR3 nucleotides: TGTGCCACCAGCACCGAGGACTACAAAAACATTCAGTACTTC. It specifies CATSTEDYKNIQYF.

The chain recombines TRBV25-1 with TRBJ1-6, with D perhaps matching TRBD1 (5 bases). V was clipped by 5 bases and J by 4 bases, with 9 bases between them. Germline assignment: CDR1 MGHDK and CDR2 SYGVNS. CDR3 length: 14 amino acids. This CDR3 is CASSPPGYNSPLHF. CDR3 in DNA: TGTGCCAGCAGTCCTCCAGGGTATAATTCACCCCTCCACTTT. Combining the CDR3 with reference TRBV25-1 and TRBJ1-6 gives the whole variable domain EADIYQTPRYLVIGTGKKITLECSQTMGHDKMYWYQQDPGMELHLIHYSYGVNSTEKGDLSSESTVSRIRTEHFPLTLESARPSHTSQYLCASSPPGYNSPLHFGNGTRLTVT.

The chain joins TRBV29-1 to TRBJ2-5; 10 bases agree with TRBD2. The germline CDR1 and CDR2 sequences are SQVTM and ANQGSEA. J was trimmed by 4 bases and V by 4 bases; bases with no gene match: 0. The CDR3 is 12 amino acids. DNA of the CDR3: TGCAGCGTTGGACTAGCGGGAGAGACCCAGTACTTC. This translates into CSVGLAGETQYF.

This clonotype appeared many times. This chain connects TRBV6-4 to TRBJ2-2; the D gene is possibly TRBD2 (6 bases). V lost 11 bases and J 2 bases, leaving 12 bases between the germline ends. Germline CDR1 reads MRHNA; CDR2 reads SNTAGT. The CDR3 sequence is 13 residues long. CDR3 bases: TGTGCCGTCGGGACTGATAACACCGGGGAGCTGTTTTTT. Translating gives CAVGTDNTGELFF.

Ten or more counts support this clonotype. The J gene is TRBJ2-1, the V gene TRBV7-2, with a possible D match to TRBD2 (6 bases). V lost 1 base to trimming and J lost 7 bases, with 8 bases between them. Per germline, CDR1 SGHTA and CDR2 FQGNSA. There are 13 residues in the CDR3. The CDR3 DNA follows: TGTGCCAGCAGCTTAGTCGGGGGAAATGAGCAGTTCTTC. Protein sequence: CASSLVGGNEQFF. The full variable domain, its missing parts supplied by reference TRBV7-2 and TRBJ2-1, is GAGVSQSPSNKVTEKGKDVELRCDPISGHTALYWYRQSLGQGLEFLIYFQGNSAPDKSGLPSDRFSAERTGGSVSTLTIQRTQQEDSAVYLCASSLVGGNEQFFGPGTRLTVL.

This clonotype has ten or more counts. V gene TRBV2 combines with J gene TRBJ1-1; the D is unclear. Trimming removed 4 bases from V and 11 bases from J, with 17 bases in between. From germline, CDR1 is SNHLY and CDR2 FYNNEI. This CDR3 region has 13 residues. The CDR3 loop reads CASSASQSKRAFF. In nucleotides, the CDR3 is TGTGCCAGCAGTGCAAGCCAGTCCAAGAGGGCTTTCTTT.

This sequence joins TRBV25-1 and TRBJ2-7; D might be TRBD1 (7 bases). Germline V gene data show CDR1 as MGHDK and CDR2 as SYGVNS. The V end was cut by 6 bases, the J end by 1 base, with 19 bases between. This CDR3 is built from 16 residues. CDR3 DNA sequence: TGTGCCAGCAGCCAAGGCTATGCAGGGGGGTCCTACGAGCAGTACTTC. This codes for CASSQGYAGGSYEQYF.

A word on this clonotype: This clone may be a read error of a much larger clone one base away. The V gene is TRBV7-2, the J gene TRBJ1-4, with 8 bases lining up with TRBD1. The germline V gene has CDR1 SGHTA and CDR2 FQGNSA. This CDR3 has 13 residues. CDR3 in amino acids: CANSQGQGEKLFF. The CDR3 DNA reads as TGTGCCAACAGCCAAGGACAGGGAGAAAAACTGTTTTTT.

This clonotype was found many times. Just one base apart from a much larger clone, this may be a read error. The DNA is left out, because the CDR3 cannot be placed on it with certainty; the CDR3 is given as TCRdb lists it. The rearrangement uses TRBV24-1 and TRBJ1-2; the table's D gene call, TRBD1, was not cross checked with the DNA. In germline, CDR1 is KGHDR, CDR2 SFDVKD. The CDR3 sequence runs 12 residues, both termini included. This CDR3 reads CAVRDGSYGCTF.

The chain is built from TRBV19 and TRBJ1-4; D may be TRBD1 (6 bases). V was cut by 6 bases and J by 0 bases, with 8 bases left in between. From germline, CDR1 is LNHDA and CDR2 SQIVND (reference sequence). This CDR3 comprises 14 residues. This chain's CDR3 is CASRAGATNEKLFF. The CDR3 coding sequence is TGTGCCAGTAGGGCAGGGGCAACTAATGAAAAACTGTTTTTT.

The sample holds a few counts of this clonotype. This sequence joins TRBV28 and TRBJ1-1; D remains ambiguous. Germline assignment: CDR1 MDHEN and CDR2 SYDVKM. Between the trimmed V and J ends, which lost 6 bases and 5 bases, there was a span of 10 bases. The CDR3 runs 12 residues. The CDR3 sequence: CASSPAWTEAFF. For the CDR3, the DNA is TGTGCCAGCAGCCCCGCATGGACTGAAGCTTTCTTT. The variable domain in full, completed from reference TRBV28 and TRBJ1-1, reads DVKVTQSSRYLVKRTGEKVFLECVQDMDHENMFWYRQDPGLGLRLIYFSYDVKMKEKGDIPEGYSVSREKKERFSLILESASTNQTSMYLCASSPAWTEAFFGQGTRLTVV.

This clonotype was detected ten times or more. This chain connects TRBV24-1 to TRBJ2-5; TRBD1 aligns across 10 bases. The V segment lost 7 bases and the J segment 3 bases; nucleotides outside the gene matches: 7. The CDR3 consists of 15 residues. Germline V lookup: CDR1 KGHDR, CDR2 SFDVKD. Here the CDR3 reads CATSDAGQGKETQYF. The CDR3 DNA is TGTGCCACCAGCGATGCGGGACAGGGGAAAGAGACCCAGTACTTC.

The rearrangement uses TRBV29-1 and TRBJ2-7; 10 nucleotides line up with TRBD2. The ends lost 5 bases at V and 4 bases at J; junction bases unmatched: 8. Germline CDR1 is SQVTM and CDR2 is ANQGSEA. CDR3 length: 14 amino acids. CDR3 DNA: TGCAGCGTTCTCGGACTAGCGGCACCGTACGAGCAGTACTTC. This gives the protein CSVLGLAAPYEQYF.

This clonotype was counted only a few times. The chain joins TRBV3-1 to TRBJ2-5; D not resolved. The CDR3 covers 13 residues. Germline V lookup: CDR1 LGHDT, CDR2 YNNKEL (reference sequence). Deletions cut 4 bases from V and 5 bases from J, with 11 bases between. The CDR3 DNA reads TGTGCCAGCAGCCTGCAGGCCCCGGAGACCCAGTACTTC. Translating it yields CASSLQAPETQYF.

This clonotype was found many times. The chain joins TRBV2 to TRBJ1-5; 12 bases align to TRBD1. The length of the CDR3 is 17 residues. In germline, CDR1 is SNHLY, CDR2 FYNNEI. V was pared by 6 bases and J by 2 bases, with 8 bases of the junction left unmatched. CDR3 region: CASSPGQGAPGNQPQHF. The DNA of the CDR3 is TGTGCCAGCAGCCCGGGACAGGGGGCGCCGGGCAATCAGCCCCAGCATTTT.

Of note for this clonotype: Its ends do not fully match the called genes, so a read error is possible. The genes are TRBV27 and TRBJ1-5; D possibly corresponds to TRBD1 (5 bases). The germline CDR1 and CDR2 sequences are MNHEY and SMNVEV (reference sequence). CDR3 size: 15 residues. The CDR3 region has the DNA TGTGCCAGCAGGACTCAGGGATATAGCAATCAGCTCCAGCATTTT. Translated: CASRTQGYSNQLQHF.

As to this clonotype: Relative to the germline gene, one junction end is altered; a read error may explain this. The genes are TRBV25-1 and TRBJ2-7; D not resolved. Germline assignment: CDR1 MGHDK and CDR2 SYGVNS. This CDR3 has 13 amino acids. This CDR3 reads CAISDPDGYEQYF. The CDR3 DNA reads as TGTGCCATCAGTGACCCGGACGGATACGAGCAGTACTTC.

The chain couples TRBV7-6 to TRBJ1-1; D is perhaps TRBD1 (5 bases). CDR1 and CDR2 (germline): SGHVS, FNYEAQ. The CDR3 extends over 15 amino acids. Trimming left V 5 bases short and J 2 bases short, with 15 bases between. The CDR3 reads CASSALGTINTEAFF. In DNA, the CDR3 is TGTGCCAGCAGCGCCCTCGGGACGATAAACACTGAAGCTTTCTTT. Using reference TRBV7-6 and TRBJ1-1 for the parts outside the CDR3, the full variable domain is GAGVSQSPRYKVTKRGQDVALRCDPISGHVSLYWYRQALGQGPEFLTYFNYEAQQDKSGLPNDRFSAERPEGSISTLTIQRTEQRDSAMYRCASSALGTINTEAFFGQGTRLTVV.

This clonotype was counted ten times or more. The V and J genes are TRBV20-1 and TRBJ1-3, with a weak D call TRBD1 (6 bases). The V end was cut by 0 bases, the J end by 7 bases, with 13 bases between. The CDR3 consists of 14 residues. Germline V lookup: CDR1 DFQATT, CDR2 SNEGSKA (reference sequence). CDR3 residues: CSAREKGGRNTIYF. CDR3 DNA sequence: TGCAGTGCTAGAGAAAAGGGGGGCCGGAACACCATATATTTT.

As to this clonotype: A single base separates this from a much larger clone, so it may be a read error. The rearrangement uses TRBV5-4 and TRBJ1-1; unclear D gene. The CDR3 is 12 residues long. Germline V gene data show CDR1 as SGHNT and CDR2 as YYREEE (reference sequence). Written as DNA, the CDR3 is TGTGCCAGCAGCTTTATGAACACTGGAGCTTTCTTT. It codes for CASSFMNTGAFF.

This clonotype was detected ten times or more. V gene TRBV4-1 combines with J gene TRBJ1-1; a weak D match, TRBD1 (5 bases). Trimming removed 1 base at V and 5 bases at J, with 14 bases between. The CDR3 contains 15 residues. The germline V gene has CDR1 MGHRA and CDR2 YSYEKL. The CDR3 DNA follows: TGCGCCAGCAGCCAAGTTGGGGTGGGGGGAACTGAAGCTTTCTTT. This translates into CASSQVGVGGTEAFF.

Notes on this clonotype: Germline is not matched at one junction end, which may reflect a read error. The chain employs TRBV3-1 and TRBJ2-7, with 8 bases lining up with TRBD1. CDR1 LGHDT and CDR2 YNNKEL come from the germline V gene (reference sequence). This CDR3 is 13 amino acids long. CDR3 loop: CASSLDRGYGQYF. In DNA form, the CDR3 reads TGTGCCAGCAGCCTTGACAGGGGATACGGGCAGTACTTC.

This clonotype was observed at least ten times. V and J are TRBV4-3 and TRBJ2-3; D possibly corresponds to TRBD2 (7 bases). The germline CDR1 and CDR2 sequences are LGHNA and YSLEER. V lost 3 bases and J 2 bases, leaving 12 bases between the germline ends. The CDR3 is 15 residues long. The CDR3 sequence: CASSHGGANTDTQYF. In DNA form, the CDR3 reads TGCGCCAGCAGCCATGGGGGGGCAAACACAGATACGCAGTATTTT.

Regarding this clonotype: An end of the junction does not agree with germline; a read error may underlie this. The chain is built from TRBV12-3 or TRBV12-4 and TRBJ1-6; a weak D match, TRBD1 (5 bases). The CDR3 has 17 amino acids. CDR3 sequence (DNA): TGTGCCAGCACCCCGGGGGAGGGATCCATTAGTAATTCACCCCCCCACTTT. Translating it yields CASTPGEGSISNSPPHF.